The present entry profiles one T cell receptor beta chain with its context. The target antigen is unknown. The sample originates from a study of cytotoxic CD8 clonotypes in ibrutinib-treated CLL. Study-wide context: Samples had a mean of roughly 280,000 productive templates and 94,082 productive rearrangements.

The repertoire was sequenced with immunoSEQ multiplex PCR; TCRdb's copy has only in-frame clones and lacks some. The sample has 150,000 or so clones, 70% to 85% seen once. Looked up from germline, CDR1 is SGHRS and CDR2 is YFSETQ. CDR3 length: 15 amino acids. With 4 bases removed from V and 10 bases from J, the gap between germline ends came to 18 bases. The study, taken as a whole, reports: Sustained-remission and progressing patients had unequal sampling times. At the start, clonality exceeded age-matched healthy donors and followed circulating CD8+ T-cell counts.

Sequences were derived from PBMCs, sampled after 24 months of ibrutinib treatment. The receptor was derived from a human donor with chronic lymphocytic leukemia. The chain is built from TRBV5-1 and TRBJ1-6; the D gene is possibly TRBD1 (6 bases). The CDR3 sequence: CASSLDEGGGSPLHF. CDR3 nucleotides: TGCGCCAGCAGCCTCGACGAGGGGGGAGGCTCACCCCTCCACTTT.